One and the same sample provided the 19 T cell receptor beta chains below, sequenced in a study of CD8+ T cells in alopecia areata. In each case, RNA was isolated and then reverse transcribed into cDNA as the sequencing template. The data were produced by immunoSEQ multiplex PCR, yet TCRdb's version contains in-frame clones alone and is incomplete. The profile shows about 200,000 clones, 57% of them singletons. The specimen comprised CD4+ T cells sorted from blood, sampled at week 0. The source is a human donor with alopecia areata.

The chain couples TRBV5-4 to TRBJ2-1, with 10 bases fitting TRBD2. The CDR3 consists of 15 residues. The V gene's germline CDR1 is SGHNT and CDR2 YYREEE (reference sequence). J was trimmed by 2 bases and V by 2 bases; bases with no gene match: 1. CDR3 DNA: TGTGCCAGCAGCTTCGGACTAGCGGCCTACAATGAGCAGTTCTTC. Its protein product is CASSFGLAAYNEQFF.

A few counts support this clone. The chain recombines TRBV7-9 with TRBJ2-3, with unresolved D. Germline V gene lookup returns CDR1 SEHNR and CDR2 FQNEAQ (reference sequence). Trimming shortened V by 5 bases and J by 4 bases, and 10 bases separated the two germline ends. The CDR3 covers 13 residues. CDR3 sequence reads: CASSPLFADTQYF. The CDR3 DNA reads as TGTGCCAGCAGCCCCCTGTTCGCAGATACGCAGTATTTT.

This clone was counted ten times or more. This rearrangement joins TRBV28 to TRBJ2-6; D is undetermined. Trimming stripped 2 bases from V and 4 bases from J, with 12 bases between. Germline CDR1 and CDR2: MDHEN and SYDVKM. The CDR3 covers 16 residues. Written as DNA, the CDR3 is TGTGCCAGCAGTTTAGGGCCAGGTCCCGGGGCCAACGTCCTGACTTTC. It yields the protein CASSLGPGPGANVLTF.

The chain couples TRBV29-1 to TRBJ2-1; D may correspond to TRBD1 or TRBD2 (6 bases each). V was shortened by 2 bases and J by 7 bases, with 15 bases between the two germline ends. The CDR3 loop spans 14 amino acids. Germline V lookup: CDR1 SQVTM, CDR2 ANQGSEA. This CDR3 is CSVEKGWGANEQFF. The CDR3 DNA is TGCAGCGTTGAAAAGGGTTGGGGGGCGAATGAGCAGTTCTTC.

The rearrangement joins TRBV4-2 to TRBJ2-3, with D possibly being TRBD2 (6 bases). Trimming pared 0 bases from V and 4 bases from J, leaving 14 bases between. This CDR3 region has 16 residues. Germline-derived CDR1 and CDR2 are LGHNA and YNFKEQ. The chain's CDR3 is CASSQDRGAGSDTQYF. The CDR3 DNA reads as TGTGCCAGCAGCCAAGATCGGGGCGCGGGATCAGATACGCAGTATTTT.

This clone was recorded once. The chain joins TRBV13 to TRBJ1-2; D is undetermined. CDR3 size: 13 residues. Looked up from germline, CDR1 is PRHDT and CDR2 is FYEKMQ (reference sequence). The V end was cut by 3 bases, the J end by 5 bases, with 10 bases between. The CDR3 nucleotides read TGTGCCAGCAGCTTTCAAGGACCTTATGGCTACACCTTC. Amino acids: CASSFQGPYGYTF.

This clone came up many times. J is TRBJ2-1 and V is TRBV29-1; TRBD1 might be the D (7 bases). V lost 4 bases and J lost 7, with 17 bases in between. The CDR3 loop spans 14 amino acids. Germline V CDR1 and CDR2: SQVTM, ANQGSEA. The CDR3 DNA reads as TGCAGCGTTGTAGGTTGGTCAGGGGGGAATGAGCAGTTCTTC. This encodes CSVVGWSGGNEQFF.

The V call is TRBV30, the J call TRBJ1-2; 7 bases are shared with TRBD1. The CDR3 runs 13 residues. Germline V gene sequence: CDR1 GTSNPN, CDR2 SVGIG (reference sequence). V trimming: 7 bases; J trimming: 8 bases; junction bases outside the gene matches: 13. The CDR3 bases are TGTGCCTCCTCTATGACAGGGATGGGCGGCTACACCTTC. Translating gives CASSMTGMGGYTF. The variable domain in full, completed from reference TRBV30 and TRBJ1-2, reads SQTIHQWPATLVQPVGSPLSLECTVEGTSNPNLYWYRQAAGRGLQLLFYSVGIGQISSEVPQNLSASRPQDRQFILSSKKLLLSDSGFYLCASSMTGMGGYTFGSGTRLTVV.

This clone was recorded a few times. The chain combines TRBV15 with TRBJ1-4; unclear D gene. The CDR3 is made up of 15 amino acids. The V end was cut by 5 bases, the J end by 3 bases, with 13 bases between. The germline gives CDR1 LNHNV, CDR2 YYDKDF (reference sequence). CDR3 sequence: CATSPRLESNEKLFF. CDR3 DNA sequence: TGTGCCACCAGCCCTCGTCTCGAATCTAATGAAAAACTGTTTTTT.

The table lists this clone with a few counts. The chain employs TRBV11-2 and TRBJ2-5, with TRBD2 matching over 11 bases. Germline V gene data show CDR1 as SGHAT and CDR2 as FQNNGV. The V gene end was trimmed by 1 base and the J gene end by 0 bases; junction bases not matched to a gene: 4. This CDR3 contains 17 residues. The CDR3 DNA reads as TGTGCCAGCAGCTTAGGGCCGGGACTAGCGGACCAAGAGACCCAGTACTTC. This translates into CASSLGPGLADQETQYF.

CDR3 in DNA: TGTGCCAGCAGTTCCCCAGGCGCGGTCTATGGCTACACCTTC. This codes for CASSSPGAVYGYTF. This rearrangement joins TRBV6-5 to TRBJ1-2, with D unclear. Deletions cut 4 bases from V and 4 bases from J, with 13 bases between. Germline CDR1 MNHEY, CDR2 SVGAGI. CDR3 length: 14 residues.

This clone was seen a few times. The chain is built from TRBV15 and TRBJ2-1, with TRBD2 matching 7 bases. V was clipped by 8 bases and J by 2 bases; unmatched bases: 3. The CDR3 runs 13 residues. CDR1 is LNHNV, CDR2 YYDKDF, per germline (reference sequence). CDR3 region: CATWGGTYNEQFF. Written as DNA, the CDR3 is TGTGCCACCTGGGGGGGGACCTACAATGAGCAGTTCTTC.

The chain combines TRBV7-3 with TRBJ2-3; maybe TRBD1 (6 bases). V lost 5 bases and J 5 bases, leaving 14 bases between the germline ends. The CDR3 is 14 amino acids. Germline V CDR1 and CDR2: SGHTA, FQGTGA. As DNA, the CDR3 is TGTGCCAGCAGCCATGGTACCAGGGGAGATACGCAGTATTTT. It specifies CASSHGTRGDTQYF.

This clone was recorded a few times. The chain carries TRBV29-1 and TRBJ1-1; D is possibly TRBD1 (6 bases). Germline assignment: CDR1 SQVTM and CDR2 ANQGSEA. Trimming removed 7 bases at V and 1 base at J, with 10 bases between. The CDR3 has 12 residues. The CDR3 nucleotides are TGCAGCGGCGACAGGCCGAACACTGAAGCTTTCTTT. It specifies CSGDRPNTEAFF.

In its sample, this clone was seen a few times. CDR3 coding DNA: TGTGCCAGCAGCTTGGCATTGGGTCCCAATCAGCCCCAGCATTTT. Its protein is CASSLALGPNQPQHF. This chain connects TRBV5-6 to TRBJ1-5; no clear D gene. Trimming took 0 bases from V and 3 from J, leaving 10 bases between them. CDR1 and CDR2 (germline): SGHDT, YYEEEE. This CDR3 comprises 15 residues.

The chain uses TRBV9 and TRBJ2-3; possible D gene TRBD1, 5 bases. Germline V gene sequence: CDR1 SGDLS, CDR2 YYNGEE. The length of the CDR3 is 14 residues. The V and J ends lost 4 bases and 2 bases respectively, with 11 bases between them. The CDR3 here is CASSLRQSTDTQYF. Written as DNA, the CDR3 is TGTGCCAGCAGCCTCCGACAGTCCACAGATACGCAGTATTTT.

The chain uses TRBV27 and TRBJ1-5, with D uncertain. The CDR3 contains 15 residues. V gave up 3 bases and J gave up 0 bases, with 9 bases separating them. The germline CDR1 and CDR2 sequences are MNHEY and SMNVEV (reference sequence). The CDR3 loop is CASSFSVNSNQPQHF. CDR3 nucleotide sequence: TGTGCCAGCAGTTTCTCCGTGAATAGCAATCAGCCCCAGCATTTT.

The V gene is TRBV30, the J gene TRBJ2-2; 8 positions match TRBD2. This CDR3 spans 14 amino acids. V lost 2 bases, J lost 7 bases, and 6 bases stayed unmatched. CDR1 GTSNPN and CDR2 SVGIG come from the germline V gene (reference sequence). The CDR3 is CAWSLAGGHGELFF. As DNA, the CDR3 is TGTGCCTGGAGTTTGGCGGGAGGTCACGGGGAGCTGTTTTTT.

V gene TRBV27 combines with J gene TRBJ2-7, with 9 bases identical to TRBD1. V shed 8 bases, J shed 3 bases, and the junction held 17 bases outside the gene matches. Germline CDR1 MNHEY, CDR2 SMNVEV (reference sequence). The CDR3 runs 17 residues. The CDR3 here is CASRQLLGDRVNYEQYF. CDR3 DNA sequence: TGTGCCAGCCGCCAACTTCTAGGGGACAGGGTTAACTACGAGCAGTACTTC.